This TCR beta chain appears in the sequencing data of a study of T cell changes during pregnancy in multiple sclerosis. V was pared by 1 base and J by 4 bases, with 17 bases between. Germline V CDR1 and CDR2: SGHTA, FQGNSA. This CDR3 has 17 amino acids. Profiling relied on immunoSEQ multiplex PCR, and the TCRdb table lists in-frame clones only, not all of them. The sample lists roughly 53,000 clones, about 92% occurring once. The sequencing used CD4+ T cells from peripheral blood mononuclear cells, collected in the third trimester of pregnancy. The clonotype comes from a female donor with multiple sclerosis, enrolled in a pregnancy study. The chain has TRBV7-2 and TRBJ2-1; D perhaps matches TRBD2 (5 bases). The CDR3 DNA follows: TGTGCCAGCAGCTTAGGAAGAGCTGGAGGACTTTACAATGAGCAGTTCTTC. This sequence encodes CASSLGRAGGLYNEQFF.